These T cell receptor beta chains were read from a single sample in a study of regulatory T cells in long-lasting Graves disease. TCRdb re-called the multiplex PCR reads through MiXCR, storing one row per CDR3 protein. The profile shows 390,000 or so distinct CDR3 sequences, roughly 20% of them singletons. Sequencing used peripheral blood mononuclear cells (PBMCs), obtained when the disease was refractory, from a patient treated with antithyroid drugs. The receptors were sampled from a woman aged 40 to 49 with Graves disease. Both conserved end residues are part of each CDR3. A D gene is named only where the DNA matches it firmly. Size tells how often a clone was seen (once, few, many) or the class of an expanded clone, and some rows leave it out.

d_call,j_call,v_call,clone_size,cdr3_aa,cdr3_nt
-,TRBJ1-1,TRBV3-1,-,CASSQSGTVTEAFF,TGTGCCAGCAGCCAATCCGGGACGGTCACTGAAGCTTTCTTT
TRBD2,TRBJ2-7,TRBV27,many,CASSFSGSGGGYEQYF,TGTGCCAGCAGTTTCAGCGGGAGTGGAGGTGGCTACGAGCAGTACTTC
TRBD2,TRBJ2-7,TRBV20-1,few,CSAREISGWASYEQYF,TGCAGTGCTAGAGAGATTAGCGGGTGGGCCTCCTACGAGCAGTACTTC
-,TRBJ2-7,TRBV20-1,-,CSAPVRGSSYEQYF,TGCAGTGCCCCCGTCAGGGGCTCCTCCTACGAGCAGTACTTC
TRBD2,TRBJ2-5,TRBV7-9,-,CASSSNRGTSGSVETQYF,TGTGCCAGCAGCTCAAACCGGGGGACTAGCGGGAGTGTGGAGACCCAGTACTTC
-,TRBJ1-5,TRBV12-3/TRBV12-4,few,CASSLRALNQPQHF,TGTGCCAGCAGTTTAAGGGCATTAAATCAGCCCCAGCATTTT
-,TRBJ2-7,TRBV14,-,CASSQELYEQYF,TGTGCCAGCAGCCAAGAGCTGTACGAGCAGTACTTC
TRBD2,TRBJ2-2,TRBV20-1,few,CSAETRTSGNTGELFF,TGCAGTGCTGAAACCCGTACTAGCGGGAACACCGGGGAGCTGTTTTTT
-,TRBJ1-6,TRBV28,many,CASSLGVRSPLHF,TGTGCCAGCAGTTTAGGGGTTAGATCACCCCTCCACTTT
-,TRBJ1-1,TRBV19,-,CASSTLQGKGTEAFF,TGTGCCAGTAGCACGCTTCAAGGGAAGGGCACTGAAGCTTTCTTT
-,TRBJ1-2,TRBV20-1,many,CSAKDGGGLYGYTF,TGCAGTGCAAAGGACGGCGGAGGCTTATATGGCTACACCTTC
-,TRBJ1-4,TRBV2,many,CASRGTPGAEKLFF,TGTGCCAGCAGGGGAACCCCGGGGGCTGAAAAACTGTTTTTT
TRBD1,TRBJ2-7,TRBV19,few,CASSPLGQGRSYEQYF,TGTGCCAGTAGTCCTCTCGGACAGGGGAGGTCCTACGAGCAGTACTTC
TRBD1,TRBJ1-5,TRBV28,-,CASSLTGAGVDQPQHF,TGTGCCAGCAGTTTGACAGGGGCCGGGGTCGATCAGCCCCAGCATTTT
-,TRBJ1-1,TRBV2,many,CASSDVGARSEAFF,TGTGCCAGCAGTGATGTGGGGGCCCGCTCTGAAGCTTTCTTT
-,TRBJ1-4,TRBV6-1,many,CASGSAFEKLFF,TGTGCCAGCGGTAGCGCATTTGAAAAACTGTTTTTT
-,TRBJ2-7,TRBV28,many,CAVTDRYEQYF,TGTGCCGTTACGGACCGCTACGAGCAGTACTTC
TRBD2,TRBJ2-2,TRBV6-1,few,CASSESVGLVGELFF,TGTGCCAGCAGTGAATCCGTGGGACTAGTCGGGGAGCTGTTTTTT
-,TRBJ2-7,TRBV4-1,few,CASSQGYTSYEQYF,TGCGCCAGCAGCCAAGGTTATACATCCTACGAGCAGTACTTC
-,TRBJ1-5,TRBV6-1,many,CASSAGANSNQPQHF,TGTGCCAGCAGTGCGGGGGCCAATAGCAATCAGCCCCAGCATTTT
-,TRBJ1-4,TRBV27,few,CASSLFTARNEKLFF,TGTGCCAGCAGTTTATTTACAGCGCGTAATGAAAAACTGTTTTTT
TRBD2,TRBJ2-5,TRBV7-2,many,CASSLVRGGEETQYF,TGTGCCAGCAGCTTAGTCCGTGGGGGGGAAGAGACCCAGTACTTC
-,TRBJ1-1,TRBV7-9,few,CASSLVGTTEAFF,TGTGCCAGCAGCTTAGTGGGGACAACTGAAGCTTTCTTT
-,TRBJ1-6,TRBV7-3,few,CASSHANSPLHF,TGTGCCAGCAGCCACGCAAATTCACCCCTCCACTTT
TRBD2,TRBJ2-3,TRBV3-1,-,CASSSSGRIDTQYF,TGTGCCAGCAGCTCGAGCGGGAGGATAGATACGCAGTATTTT
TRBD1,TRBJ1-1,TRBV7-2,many,CASSKRQGKSTEAFF,TGTGCCAGCTCCAAGAGACAGGGTAAAAGTACTGAAGCTTTCTTT
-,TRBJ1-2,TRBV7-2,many,CASSPRGNYGYTF,TGTGCCAGCAGCCCAAGGGGGAACTATGGCTACACCTTC
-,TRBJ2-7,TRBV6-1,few,CASSNGGGRYEQYF,TGTGCCAGCAGCAATGGAGGGGGTCGGTACGAGCAGTACTTC
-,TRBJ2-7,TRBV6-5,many,CASSYSSSSYEQYF,TGTGCCAGCAGTTACTCTAGCAGCTCCTACGAGCAGTACTTC
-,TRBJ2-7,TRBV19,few,CASSTYYVTGYEQYF,TGTGCCAGTAGTACGTACTACGTGACAGGCTACGAGCAGTACTTC
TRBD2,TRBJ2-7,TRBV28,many,CASSPGTSGPYEQYF,TGTGCCAGCAGTCCTGGGACTAGCGGTCCCTACGAGCAGTACTTC